These T cell receptor beta chains were read from a single sample in a study of blood T cells in healthy people across ages. TCRdb passed the 5' RACE reads through MiXCR, listing each CDR3 protein once. The repertoire includes 600,000 to 800,000 distinct CDR3 sequences, over 20% of them detected once, and roughly 3.7% sits in the top ten. The sample comprised blood. Every receptor here comes from a man between 65 and 85 years old in good health. CDR3s include the opening cysteine and the closing phenylalanine or tryptophan. The D gene is left open where the match is weak. The size of a clone is reported for some rows only, either as once, few or many, or as a class for expanded clones.

clone_size | j_call | d_call | v_call | cdr3_length | cdr3_nt | cdr3_aa
many | TRBJ2-7 | TRBD2 | TRBV5-1 | 15 | TGCGCCAGCAGCGATGGGACTAGCCTGTTCCACGAGCAGTACTTC | CASSDGTSLFHEQYF
NA | TRBJ1-2 | NA | TRBV7-9 | 13 | TGTGCCAGCAGCAGACGAGGTGGGGATGGCTACACCTTC | CASSRRGGDGYTF
few | TRBJ2-7 | NA | TRBV6-6 | 14 | TGTGCCAGCAGTTACTCCCCGGGCTCCTACGAGCAGTACTTC | CASSYSPGSYEQYF
few | TRBJ2-5 | NA | TRBV7-4 | 18 | TGTGCCAGCAGCCCAAGCAGACGGCGGGACAGAGCTCAAGAGACCCAGTACTTC | CASSPSRRRDRAQETQYF
few | TRBJ2-7 | NA | TRBV15 | 13 | TGTGCCACCAGCTTATTGGGACAACACGAGCAGTACTTC | CATSLLGQHEQYF
NA | TRBJ2-1 | TRBD2 | TRBV3-1 | 17 | TGTGCCAGCAGCCACCCTTCAGCGGGAGCCTCCTACAATGAGCAGTTCTTC | CASSHPSAGASYNEQFF
NA | TRBJ2-1 | TRBD2 | TRBV11-1 | 15 | TGTGCCAGCAGCTTAGTGACTAGCGGGATGGCTGAGCAGTTCTTC | CASSLVTSGMAEQFF
NA | TRBJ2-3 | TRBD2 | TRBV5-1 | 18 | TGCGCCAGCAGCTTGGGCCACGGACTAGCTCTTAGCACAGATACGCAGTATTTT | CASSLGHGLALSTDTQYF
NA | TRBJ2-5 | TRBD1 | TRBV14 | 15 | TGTGCCAGCAGCCAAGGACAGGGGGCTGGAGAGACCCAGTACTTC | CASSQGQGAGETQYF
NA | TRBJ2-4 | TRBD2 | TRBV19 | 17 | TGTGCCAGTAGCTCCAGGATTCTAGCGGGAACTCTCGACATTCAGTACTTC | CASSSRILAGTLDIQYF
few | TRBJ1-5 | TRBD1 | TRBV20-1 | 17 | TGCAGTGCTAGGGGGGGACAGGGGGTTTTCGGCAATCAGCCCCAGCATTTT | CSARGGQGVFGNQPQHF
NA | TRBJ2-5 | TRBD2 | TRBV4-2 | 16 | TGTGCCAGCAGCCAAGTAGTGGCTAGCGGACAAGAGACCCAGTACTTC | CASSQVVASGQETQYF
few | TRBJ1-4 | NA | TRBV5-1 | 15 | TGCGCCAGCAGCTCCGGTCAGGGACGATTTGAAAAACTGTTTTTT | CASSSGQGRFEKLFF
NA | TRBJ1-5 | TRBD1 | TRBV20-1 | 15 | TGCAGTGCTAGTCGACTGGGGACAGTCAATCAGCCCCAGCATTTT | CSASRLGTVNQPQHF
NA | TRBJ1-3 | TRBD1 | TRBV4-1 | 14 | TGCGCCAGCAGCCCGGGACAGGGGACAAACACCATATATTTT | CASSPGQGTNTIYF
many | TRBJ2-4 | NA | TRBV29-1 | 13 | TGCAGCGTCCGGACGTGGGGGGAAAACATTCAGTACTTC | CSVRTWGENIQYF
few | TRBJ2-3 | NA | TRBV5-1 | 13 | TGCGCCAGCAGGGCGGGAACCACAGATACGCAGTATTTT | CASRAGTTDTQYF
NA | TRBJ2-1 | NA | TRBV21-1 | 18 | TGTGCCAGCAGCAAAGAGAGTCCTTGCCCGAGCTCCTACAATGAGCAGTTCTTC | CASSKESPCPSSYNEQFF
many | TRBJ2-1 | TRBD2 | TRBV2 | 15 | TGTGCCAGCAGTCGACTAGCGGGAACTTACAATGAGCAGTTCTTC | CASSRLAGTYNEQFF
NA | TRBJ1-2 | TRBD1 | TRBV20-1 | 16 | TGCAGTGCTAGAGACCCCGACAGGGAAGTTAACTATGGCTACACCTTC | CSARDPDREVNYGYTF
NA | TRBJ2-3 | NA | TRBV6-1 | 15 | TGTGCCAGCAGTGCTGGCGGGACGAACATCGATACGCAGTATTTT | CASSAGGTNIDTQYF
NA | TRBJ1-1 | NA | TRBV20-1 | 14 | TGCAGTGCTAACCAAGGGTCAGTAAGCACTGAAGCTTTCTTT | CSANQGSVSTEAFF
NA | TRBJ2-7 | NA | TRBV28 | 16 | TGTGCCAGCAGCTCTCCGGGACTCCAGAACCAATACGAGCAGTACTTC | CASSSPGLQNQYEQYF